The next 9 T cell receptor beta chains were all read from a single sample in a study of control samples from healthy donors and cancer patients. TCRdb keeps only in-frame clones here, not all; method: immunoSEQ multiplex PCR. Here the sample spans 150,000 to 200,000 clones, nearly 90% being singletons. The sequenced sample consisted of blood. The receptors here all came from a woman aged 45-65 years in good health.

The genes are TRBV6-4 and TRBJ2-7; no firm D call. CDR1 and CDR2 (germline): MRHNA, SNTAGT. This CDR3 is built from 12 residues. Between the trimmed V and J ends, which lost 2 bases and 2 bases, there was a span of 4 bases. The CDR3 DNA follows: TGTGCCAGCAGTGACAGCGCCTACGAGCAGTACTTC. It specifies CASSDSAYEQYF.

This clone showed up just once. The J gene is TRBJ2-3, the V gene TRBV28; D perhaps matches TRBD2 (6 bases). The CDR3 spans 14 residues. V was pared by 6 bases and J by 1 base, with 11 bases between. Per the germline V gene, CDR1 is MDHEN and CDR2 is SYDVKM. This CDR3 reads CASSGSRRTDTQYF. CDR3 in DNA: TGTGCCAGCAGCGGGAGTCGACGCACAGATACGCAGTATTTT.

This chain uses TRBV5-1 with TRBJ2-3; the D gene is possibly TRBD2 (6 bases). Germline V gene data show CDR1 as SGHRS and CDR2 as YFSETQ. CDR3 length equals 15 residues. V was cut by 0 bases and J by 1 base, with 9 bases left in between. The CDR3 here is CASSLAGGGTDTQYF. For the CDR3, the DNA is TGCGCCAGCAGCTTGGCCGGGGGAGGCACAGATACGCAGTATTTT.

V usage is TRBV19 and J usage is TRBJ2-1; 14 nucleotides line up with TRBD2. V trimming: 7 bases; J trimming: 3 bases; junction bases outside the gene matches: 2. The V gene's germline CDR1 is LNHDA and CDR2 SQIVND (reference sequence). The CDR3 is 15 amino acids. In nucleotides, the CDR3 is TGTGCCAGTACCGGACTAGCGGGGGGCTACAATGAGCAGTTCTTC. Amino acids: CASTGLAGGYNEQFF.

This clone was recorded a few times. This sequence joins TRBV4-3 and TRBJ2-7; 9 bases line up with TRBD2. The germline CDR1 and CDR2 sequences are LGHNA and YSLEER. The CDR3 has 18 residues. J gave up 5 bases and V 0 bases, and 14 bases lay outside the gene matches. In DNA form, the CDR3 reads TGCGCCAGCAGCCAAGACTGGATGGAGGGACTAGCCCTGCACGAGCAGTACTTC. Its translation: CASSQDWMEGLALHEQYF.

This clone was found once. The V call is TRBV7-3, the J call TRBJ2-3; 7 positions agree with TRBD2. Germline V gene data show CDR1 as SGHTA and CDR2 as FQGTGA. The CDR3 sequence is 18 residues long. V lost 2 bases, J lost 4 bases, and 15 bases stayed unmatched. For the CDR3, the DNA is TGTGCCAGCAGCTTACTTAGCGGGTATTCCTCTGGCCCAGATACGCAGTATTTT. It encodes CASSLLSGYSSGPDTQYF. Full variable domain (rest looked up from reference TRBV7-3 and TRBJ2-3): GAGVSQTPSNKVTEKGKYVELRCDPISGHTALYWYRQSLGQGPEFLIYFQGTGAADDSGLPNDRFFAVRPEGSVSTLKIQRTERGDSAVYLCASSLLSGYSSGPDTQYFGPGTRLTVL.

The CDR3 sequence: CASSLAPSGGEQYF. CDR3 sequence (DNA): TGTGCCAGCAGTCTAGCGCCTTCGGGAGGCGAGCAGTACTTC. The V and J genes are TRBV28 and TRBJ2-7; 7 nucleotides line up with TRBD2. CDR3 length equals 14 residues. Germline trimming cut 5 bases from V and 6 bases from J; bases unmatched to any gene: 10. The germline gives CDR1 MDHEN, CDR2 SYDVKM.

This chain links TRBV5-4 with TRBJ1-2; unclear D gene. Germline loops: CDR1 SGHNT, CDR2 YYREEE (reference sequence). Trimming left V 4 bases short and J 4 bases short, with 17 bases between. This CDR3 comprises 15 residues. For the CDR3, the DNA is TGTGCCAGCAGCCTTCCGGACCGTTTACTCTATGGCTACACCTTC. Translating gives CASSLPDRLLYGYTF. Full variable domain (rest looked up from reference TRBV5-4 and TRBJ1-2): ETGVTQSPTHLIKTRGQQVTLRCSSQSGHNTVSWYQQALGQGPQFIFQYYREEENGRGNFPPRFSGLQFPNYSSELNVNALELDDSALYLCASSLPDRLLYGYTFGSGTRLTVV.

The chain has TRBV6-5 and TRBJ1-2, with no clear D. V dropped 6 bases and J dropped 4 bases, with 9 bases sitting between them. The CDR3 contains 12 residues. Germline V lookup: CDR1 MNHEY, CDR2 SVGAGI. CDR3 protein: CASSDLAYGYTF. CDR3 DNA sequence: TGTGCCAGCAGCGACCTTGCCTATGGCTACACCTTC.